The rows below give T cell receptor beta chains drawn from one sample of a study of blood T cell repertoires in COVID-19. Profiling relied on immunoSEQ multiplex PCR, and the TCRdb table lists in-frame clones only, not all of them. The sample has 40,000 to 55,000 clones, approximately 88% seen once. The sequenced material came from peripheral blood. Every receptor here comes from a human donor in a cohort sampled during active COVID-19. The CDR3 runs from the conserved cysteine through the conserved F or W. A D gene is named only where the DNA matches it firmly. Some rows have no size entry. The others give once, few or many, or a class for an expanded clone.

J,D,V,size,CDR3,DNA
TRBJ2-3,TRBD1,TRBV9,-,CASSAQGAKATDTQYF,TGTGCCAGCAGCGCACAGGGGGCGAAGGCCACAGATACGCAGTATTTT
TRBJ2-5,TRBD1,TRBV6-1,-,CASSENRGSQETQYF,TGTGCCAGCAGTGAGAACAGGGGATCGCAAGAGACCCAGTACTTC
TRBJ2-1,TRBD2,TRBV3-1/TRBV3-2,-,CASSPRLAGATTLYNEQFF,TGTGCCAGCAGCCCGCGACTAGCGGGGGCCACAACCCTTTACAATGAGCAGTTCTTC
TRBJ1-6,-,TRBV7-2,-,CASSPGLGGVSPLHF,TGTGCCAGCAGCCCCGGGCTCGGGGGGGTTTCACCCCTCCACTTT
TRBJ2-3,TRBD2,TRBV3-1/TRBV3-2,-,CASSQDGGVTDTQYF,TGTGCCAGCAGCCAAGACGGGGGGGTAACAGATACGCAGTATTTT
TRBJ2-1,TRBD1,TRBV18,-,CASSPGDRTYNEQFF,TGTGCCAGCTCACCAGGGGACAGAACCTACAATGAGCAGTTCTTC
TRBJ1-1,-,TRBV5-1,-,CASSLVGSLNTEAFF,TGCGCCAGCAGCTTGGTGGGCAGCCTGAACACTGAAGCTTTCTTT
TRBJ2-1,TRBD2,TRBV19,-,CASSFSGRGYNEQFF,TGTGCCAGTAGTTTCAGCGGGAGGGGATACAATGAGCAGTTCTTC
TRBJ2-1,-,TRBV5-1,-,CASGPVEGRPYNEQFF,TGCGCCAGCGGCCCCGTGGAGGGCCGTCCCTACAATGAGCAGTTCTTC
TRBJ2-3,-,TRBV27,-,CASSLDRSTDTQYF,TGTGCCAGCAGTTTAGACAGGAGCACAGATACGCAGTATTTT
TRBJ2-3,TRBD2,TRBV5-6,-,CASSSMGAGGTDTQYF,TGTGCCAGCAGCTCTATGGGTGCGGGAGGGACAGATACGCAGTATTTT
TRBJ2-1,-,TRBV3-1/TRBV3-2,-,CASTLMGGEQFF,TGTGCCAGCACTCTAATGGGGGGTGAGCAGTTCTTC
TRBJ1-5,-,TRBV3-1/TRBV3-2,few,CASSPRGNQPQHF,TGTGCCAGCAGCCCCAGGGGCAATCAGCCCCAGCATTTT
TRBJ1-5,-,TRBV5-1,-,CASSSGGARSNQPQHF,TGCGCCAGCAGCTCGGGGGGTGCCAGAAGCAATCAGCCCCAGCATTTT
TRBJ2-7,TRBD1,TRBV24-1,-,CATSARDRATADEQYF,TGTGCCACCAGTGCCAGGGACAGGGCTACAGCGGACGAGCAGTACTTC
TRBJ2-2,-,TRBV6-2/TRBV6-3,-,CASSYSRSTGELFF,TGTGCCAGCAGTTACTCGCGGAGCACCGGGGAGCTGTTTTTT